Here is one T cell receptor beta chain with its context. Some clones are missing from TCRdb's copy, which holds only in-frame ones; the method was immunoSEQ multiplex PCR. The repertoire consists of 95,000 to 110,000 clones, with 84% occurring once and the leading ten covering 10% to 15%. The data stem from a study of blood T cell repertoires in COVID-19. Germline CDR1 and CDR2: LNHDA and SQIVND (reference sequence). The ends were cut back, 2 bases at V and 6 bases at J, with 8 bases in the middle. This CDR3 contains 13 residues. This clonotype was sampled from a human donor in a cohort sampled during active or convalescent COVID-19. The chain carries TRBV19 and TRBJ2-1; D might be TRBD1 (5 bases). Sequenced input: peripheral blood. The CDR3, as DNA: TGTGCCAGTAGTATAAGGACAAGCAATGAGCAGTTCTTC. It codes for CASSIRTSNEQFF.